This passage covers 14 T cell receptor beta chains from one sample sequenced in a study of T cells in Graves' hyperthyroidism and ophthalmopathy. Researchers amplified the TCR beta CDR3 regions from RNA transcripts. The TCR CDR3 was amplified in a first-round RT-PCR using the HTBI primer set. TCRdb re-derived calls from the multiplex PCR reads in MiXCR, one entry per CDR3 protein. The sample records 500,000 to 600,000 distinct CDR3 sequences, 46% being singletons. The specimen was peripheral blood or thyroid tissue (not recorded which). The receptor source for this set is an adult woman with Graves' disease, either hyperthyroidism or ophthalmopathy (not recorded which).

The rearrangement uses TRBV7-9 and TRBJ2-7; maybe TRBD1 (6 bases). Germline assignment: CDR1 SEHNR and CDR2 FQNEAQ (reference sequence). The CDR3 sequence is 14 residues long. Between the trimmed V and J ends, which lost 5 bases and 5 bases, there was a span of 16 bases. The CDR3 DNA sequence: TGTGCCAGCAGCATCTCACAGGGTTCGCACGAGCAGTACTTC. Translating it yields CASSISQGSHEQYF.

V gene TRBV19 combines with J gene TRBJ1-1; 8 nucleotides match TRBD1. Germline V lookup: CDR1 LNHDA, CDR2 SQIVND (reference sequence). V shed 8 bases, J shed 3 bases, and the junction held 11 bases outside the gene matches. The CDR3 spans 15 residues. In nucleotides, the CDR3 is TGTGCCAGTGCTAAAACAGGGGGATCGTACACTGAAGCTTTCTTT. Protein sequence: CASAKTGGSYTEAFF.

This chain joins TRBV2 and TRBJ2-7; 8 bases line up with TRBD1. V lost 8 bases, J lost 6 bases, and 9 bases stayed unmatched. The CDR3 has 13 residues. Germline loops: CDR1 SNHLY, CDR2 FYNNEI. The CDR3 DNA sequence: TGTGCCAGCGGGGACAGGTACGCGGGCGAGCAGTACTTC. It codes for CASGDRYAGEQYF.

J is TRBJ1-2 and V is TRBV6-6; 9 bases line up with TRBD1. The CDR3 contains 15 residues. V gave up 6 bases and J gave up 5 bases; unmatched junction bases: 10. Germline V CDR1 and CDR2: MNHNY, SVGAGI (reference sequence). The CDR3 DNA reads TGTGCCAGCAGACCTCCGGGACAGGGAGGTTATGGCTACACCTTC. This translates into CASRPPGQGGYGYTF.

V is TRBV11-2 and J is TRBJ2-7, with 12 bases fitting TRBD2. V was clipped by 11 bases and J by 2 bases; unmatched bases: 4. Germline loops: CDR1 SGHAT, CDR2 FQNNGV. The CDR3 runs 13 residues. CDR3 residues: CAPRTSGTYEQYF. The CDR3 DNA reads TGTGCCCCCAGGACTAGCGGGACCTACGAGCAGTACTTC.

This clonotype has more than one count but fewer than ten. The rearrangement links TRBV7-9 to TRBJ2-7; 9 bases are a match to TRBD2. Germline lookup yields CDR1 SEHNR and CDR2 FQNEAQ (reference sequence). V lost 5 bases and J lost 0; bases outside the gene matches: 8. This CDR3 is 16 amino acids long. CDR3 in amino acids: CASSPGRTSASYEQYF. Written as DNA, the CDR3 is TGTGCCAGCAGCCCAGGTAGGACTAGCGCCTCCTACGAGCAGTACTTC.

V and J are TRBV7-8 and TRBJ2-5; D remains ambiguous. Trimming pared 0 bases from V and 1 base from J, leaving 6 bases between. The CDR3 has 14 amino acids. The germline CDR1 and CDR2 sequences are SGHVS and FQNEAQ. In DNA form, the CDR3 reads TGTGCCAGCAGCTTAGCGGTTTCCCAAGAGACCCAGTACTTC. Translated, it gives CASSLAVSQETQYF.

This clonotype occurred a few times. This CDR3 reads CASSPAGQMFYGYTF. The CDR3 nucleotides are TGTGCCAGCAGCCCAGCGGGACAGATGTTCTATGGCTACACCTTC. The rearrangement uses TRBV14 and TRBJ1-2, with 7 bases identical to TRBD1. The germline V gene encodes CDR1 SGHDN and CDR2 FVKESK. V dropped 4 bases and J dropped 4; count of bases not matched to a gene: 9. The CDR3 has 15 amino acids.

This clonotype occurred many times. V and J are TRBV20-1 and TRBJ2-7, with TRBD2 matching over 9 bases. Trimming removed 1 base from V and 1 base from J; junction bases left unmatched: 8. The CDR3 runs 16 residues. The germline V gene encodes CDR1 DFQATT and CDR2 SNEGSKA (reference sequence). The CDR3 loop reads CSARGLAGGPSYEQYF. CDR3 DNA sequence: TGCAGTGCTAGAGGGCTGGCGGGAGGGCCTTCCTACGAGCAGTACTTC.

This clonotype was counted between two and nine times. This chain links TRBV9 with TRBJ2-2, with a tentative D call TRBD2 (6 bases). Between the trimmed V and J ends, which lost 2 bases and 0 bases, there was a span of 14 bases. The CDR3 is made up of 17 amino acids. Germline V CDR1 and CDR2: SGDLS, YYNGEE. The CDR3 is CASSVSSAGPNTGELFF. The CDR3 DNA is TGTGCCAGCAGCGTGTCGTCGGCGGGGCCGAACACCGGGGAGCTGTTTTTT.

CDR3 amino acids: CASNPDNYGYTF. In nucleotides, the CDR3 is TGTGCCAGCAATCCGGATAACTATGGCTACACCTTC. This rearrangement joins TRBV2 to TRBJ1-2, with D unclear. This CDR3 has 12 amino acids. Germline CDR1 is SNHLY and CDR2 is FYNNEI. Trimming left V 7 bases short and J 1 base short, with 7 bases between.

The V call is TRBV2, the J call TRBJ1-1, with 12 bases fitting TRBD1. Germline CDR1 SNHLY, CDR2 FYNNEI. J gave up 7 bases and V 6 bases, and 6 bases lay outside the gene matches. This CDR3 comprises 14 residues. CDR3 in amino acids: CASSTGQGAGEAFF. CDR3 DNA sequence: TGTGCCAGCAGCACGGGACAGGGGGCAGGTGAAGCTTTCTTT.

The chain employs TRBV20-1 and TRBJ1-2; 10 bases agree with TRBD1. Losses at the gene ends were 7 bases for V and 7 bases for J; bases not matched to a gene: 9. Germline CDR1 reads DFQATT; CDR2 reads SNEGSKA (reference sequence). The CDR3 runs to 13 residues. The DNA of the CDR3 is TGCAGTGTTCGGGACAGGGGATTAGGTGGCTACACCTTC. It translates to CSVRDRGLGGYTF.

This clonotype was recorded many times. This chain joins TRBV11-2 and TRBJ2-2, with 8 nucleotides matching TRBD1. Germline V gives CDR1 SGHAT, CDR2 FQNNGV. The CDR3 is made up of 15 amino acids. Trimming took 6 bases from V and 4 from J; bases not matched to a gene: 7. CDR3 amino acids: CASRNQGARTGELFF. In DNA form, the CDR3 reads TGTGCCAGCAGAAACCAGGGGGCGCGCACCGGGGAGCTGTTTTTT.